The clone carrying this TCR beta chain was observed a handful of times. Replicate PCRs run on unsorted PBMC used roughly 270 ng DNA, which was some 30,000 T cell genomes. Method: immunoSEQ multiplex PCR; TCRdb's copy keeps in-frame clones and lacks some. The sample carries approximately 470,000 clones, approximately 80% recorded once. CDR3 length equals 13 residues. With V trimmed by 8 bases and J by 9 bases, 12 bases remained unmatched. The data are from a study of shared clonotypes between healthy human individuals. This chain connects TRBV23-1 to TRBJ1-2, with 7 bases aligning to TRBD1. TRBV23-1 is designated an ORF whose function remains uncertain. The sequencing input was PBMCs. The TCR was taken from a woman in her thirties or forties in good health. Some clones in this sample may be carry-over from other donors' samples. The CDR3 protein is CASGYDREESYTF. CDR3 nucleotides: TGCGCCAGCGGATATGACAGGGAAGAGAGCTACACCTTC.